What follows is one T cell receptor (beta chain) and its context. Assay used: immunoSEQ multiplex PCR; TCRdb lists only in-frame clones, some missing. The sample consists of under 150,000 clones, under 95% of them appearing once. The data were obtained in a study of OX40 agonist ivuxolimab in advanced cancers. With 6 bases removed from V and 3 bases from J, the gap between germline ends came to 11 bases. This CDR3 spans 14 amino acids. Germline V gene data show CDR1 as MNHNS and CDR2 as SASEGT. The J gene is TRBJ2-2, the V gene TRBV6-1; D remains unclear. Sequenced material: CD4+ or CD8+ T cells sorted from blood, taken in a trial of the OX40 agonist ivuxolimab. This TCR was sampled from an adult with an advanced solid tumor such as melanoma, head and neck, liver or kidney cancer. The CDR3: CASRRSVDTGELFF. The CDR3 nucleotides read TGTGCCAGCAGACGGTCGGTGGACACCGGGGAGCTGTTTTTT.